What follows are 11 T cell receptor beta chains derived from one specimen sequenced in a study of T cell repertoires in ileal Crohn's disease. The table came from immunoSEQ multiplex PCR; TCRdb's copy has only in-frame clones and leaves some out. The sample has around 15,000 clones, 87% seen once. Sequences were obtained from ileal tissue. All receptors derive from an adult with Crohn's disease.

The chain couples TRBV6-1 to TRBJ2-1; 8 bases match TRBD1. Germline trimming cut 6 bases from V and 2 bases from J; bases unmatched to any gene: 6. This CDR3 has 15 residues. CDR1 and CDR2 from the germline V gene are MNHNS and SASEGT. The CDR3 here is CASSHTGGPYNEQFF. The CDR3 DNA is TGTGCCAGCAGCCACACAGGGGGGCCCTACAATGAGCAGTTCTTC.

The CDR3 DNA sequence: TGTGCCAGCAGCTCAAGCCGGGACAGCTACAATCAGCCCCAGCATTTT. Amino acid sequence: CASSSSRDSYNQPQHF. The V call is TRBV7-9, the J call TRBJ1-5, with 7 positions matching TRBD1. This CDR3 has 16 residues. In germline, CDR1 is SEHNR, CDR2 FQNEAQ (reference sequence). The V and J ends lost 4 bases and 3 bases, in that order; junction bases with no gene match: 9.

This rearrangement joins TRBV4-3 to TRBJ2-1; TRBD1 agrees at 11 bases. The germline V gene has CDR1 LGHNA and CDR2 YSLEER. With V trimmed by 2 bases and J by 9 bases, 6 bases remained unmatched. The CDR3 consists of 15 residues. CDR3 DNA: TGCGCCAGCAGCCAACCGGGACAGGGGGTAGGTGAGCAGTTCTTC. It encodes CASSQPGQGVGEQFF.

The chain has TRBV6-4 and TRBJ1-1; possible D gene TRBD1, 5 bases. Germline-derived CDR1 and CDR2 are MRHNA and SNTAGT. V lost 0 bases and J 6 bases, leaving 11 bases between the germline ends. This CDR3 has 14 residues. CDR3 region: CASSDSRTSSEAFF. In DNA form, the CDR3 reads TGTGCCAGCAGTGACTCGAGGACATCTTCTGAAGCTTTCTTT.

This chain uses TRBV10-3 with TRBJ2-1; TRBD2 matches at 11 bases. CDR1 ENHRY and CDR2 SYGVKD come from the germline V gene. Trimming at V came to 5 bases and at J to 11 bases, leaving 8 bases not matched to a gene. This CDR3 spans 14 amino acids. CDR3 protein: CAISTGTSGLKQFF. The DNA of the CDR3 is TGTGCCATCAGTACCGGGACTAGCGGCCTTAAGCAGTTCTTC.

The gene calls are TRBV29-1 and TRBJ2-3; weak D call: TRBD1 (5 bases). Germline V gene lookup returns CDR1 SQVTM and CDR2 ANQGSEA. With 6 bases removed from V and 1 base from J, the gap between germline ends came to 14 bases. The CDR3 has 14 residues. The CDR3 coding sequence is TGCAGCGTGAGAGCTCAGGGTGGCACAGATACGCAGTATTTT. It codes for CSVRAQGGTDTQYF.

The J gene is TRBJ2-5, the V gene TRBV9; maybe TRBD1 (5 bases). This CDR3 has 15 residues. Trimming left V 1 base short and J 5 bases short, with 15 bases between. The V gene's germline CDR1 is SGDLS and CDR2 YYNGEE. CDR3: CASSVWGSPAETQYF. As DNA, the CDR3 is TGTGCCAGCAGCGTATGGGGCAGTCCGGCGGAGACCCAGTACTTC.

The chain couples TRBV7-2 to TRBJ2-3, with D possibly being TRBD1 (5 bases). With 5 bases removed from V and 9 bases from J, the gap between germline ends came to 15 bases. The CDR3 is 13 amino acids. Germline assignment: CDR1 SGHTA and CDR2 FQGNSA. The CDR3 DNA reads as TGTGCCAGCAGCGGCACAGGACCCCAAACGCAGTATTTT. Protein sequence: CASSGTGPQTQYF.

This chain links TRBV6-5 with TRBJ1-5; 7 bases line up with TRBD1. The V and J ends lost 6 bases and 3 bases, in that order; junction bases with no gene match: 8. The CDR3 is 15 amino acids. Germline values: CDR1 MNHEY, CDR2 SVGAGI. The CDR3 sequence: CASSRTGEYNQPQHF. The CDR3 DNA sequence: TGTGCCAGCAGCCGGACAGGCGAATACAATCAGCCCCAGCATTTT.

The V and J genes are TRBV18 and TRBJ2-5, with TRBD2 matching over 9 bases. Germline loops: CDR1 KGHSH, CDR2 LQKENI. V was pared by 8 bases and J by 0 bases, with 19 bases of the junction left unmatched. The length of the CDR3 is 19 residues. CDR3 region: CASPAGGVRTGGYQETQYF. DNA of the CDR3: TGTGCCAGCCCCGCGGGGGGGGTGAGGACAGGAGGGTACCAAGAGACCCAGTACTTC. The whole variable domain, filled in from reference TRBV18 and TRBJ2-5, reads NAGVMQNPRHLVRRRGQEARLRCSPMKGHSHVYWYRQLPEEGLKFMVYLQKENIIDESGMPKERFSAEFPKEGPSILRIQQVVRGDSAAYFCASPAGGVRTGGYQETQYFGPGTRLLVL.

The chain carries TRBV30 and TRBJ2-5; TRBD1 might be the D (5 bases). CDR3 length: 11 residues. The V end was cut by 4 bases, the J end by 7 bases, with 10 bases between. From germline, CDR1 is GTSNPN and CDR2 SVGIG (reference sequence). CDR3 in DNA: TGTGCCTGGAACTTAGGGGCGACCCAGTACTTC. This encodes CAWNLGATQYF.